The 8 T cell receptor beta chains listed next were all sequenced from one sample in a study of liver allograft versus peripheral blood T cells. Turning to the study itself: Comparing T cell receptor repertoires in transplanted livers with those in recipients' peripheral blood was part of the design.

MiXCR, applied by TCRdb to the reads, yields one record per CDR3 protein. The table shows some 14,000 distinct CDR3 sequences, with less than 20% occurring only once. These receptors were collected from a human patient who had a liver transplant. Some T cells may be graft donor cells.

This clonotype was observed a few times. V is TRBV9 and J is TRBJ1-2, with D hard to call. Germline V gene lookup returns CDR1 SGDLS and CDR2 YYNGEE. V dropped 0 bases and J dropped 0 bases, with 9 bases sitting between them. The CDR3 has 15 residues. The CDR3 bases are TGTGCCAGCAGCGTAGCTGAAGGAGCTAACTATGGCTACACCTTC. Translation: CASSVAEGANYGYTF.

By sample share, this clonotype is medium-sized. The genes are TRBV7-2 and TRBJ2-1; D uncertain. The V end was cut by 0 bases, the J end by 2 bases, with 11 bases between. This CDR3 contains 16 residues. CDR1 and CDR2 from the germline V gene are SGHTA and FQGNSA. The CDR3 here is CASSLARAPAYNEQFF. The DNA for the CDR3 is TGTGCCAGCAGCTTAGCTAGGGCCCCAGCCTACAATGAGCAGTTCTTC.

The chain employs TRBV3-1 and TRBJ1-2; 8 bases agree with TRBD1. This CDR3 contains 16 residues. Unmatched junction bases numbered 12, after V lost 3 bases and J lost 6 bases. From germline, CDR1 is LGHDT and CDR2 YNNKEL (reference sequence). Here the CDR3 DNA reads TGTGCCAGCAGCCAGGAAAGCCCCAGGGGGCAAGATGGCTACACCTTC. This gives the protein CASSQESPRGQDGYTF.

This chain links TRBV29-1 with TRBJ2-7; 8 nucleotides line up with TRBD2. Per germline, CDR1 SQVTM and CDR2 ANQGSEA. The CDR3 spans 15 residues. V lost 5 bases, J lost 0 bases, and 9 bases stayed unmatched. In DNA, the CDR3 is TGCAGCGTTACAAAGGTGAGCGGGGGCTCCTACGAGCAGTACTTC. As protein: CSVTKVSGGSYEQYF.

For this clonotype: At one end the junction does not follow the germline gene, possibly because of a read error. This sequence joins TRBV7-2 and TRBJ2-7; 10 nucleotides match TRBD2. The CDR3 extends over 15 amino acids. Germline CDR1 SGHTA, CDR2 FQGNSA. CDR3 protein: CASSLRASGSYEEYF. DNA for the CDR3: TGTGCCAGCAGCTTAAGGGCTAGCGGGAGCTACGAGGAGTACTTC.

Judged by abundance, this clonotype is medium-sized. V usage is TRBV5-4 and J usage is TRBJ1-2; D unclear. The CDR3 spans 14 residues. CDR1 and CDR2 (germline): SGHNT, YYREEE (reference sequence). V shed 6 bases and J shed 0 bases, with 12 bases lying between them. The CDR3 here is CASTPAGANYGYTF. CDR3 nucleotide sequence: TGTGCCAGCACACCGGCAGGAGCTAACTATGGCTACACCTTC.

The CDR3 loop is CASVEGKGGELFF. The CDR3 DNA follows: TGTGCCAGCGTCGAGGGGAAAGGCGGGGAGCTGTTTTTT. The J gene is TRBJ2-2, the V gene TRBV2; possibly TRBD1 or TRBD2 for D (5 bases each). The germline V and J ends were trimmed by 8 bases and 7 bases, with 14 bases remaining between them. The CDR3 runs to 13 residues. Germline V gene sequence: CDR1 SNHLY, CDR2 FYNNEI. Full variable domain (rest looked up from reference TRBV2 and TRBJ2-2): EPEVTQTPSHQVTQMGQEVILRCVPISNHLYFYWYRQILGQKVEFLVSFYNNEISEKSEIFDDQFSVERPDGSNFTLKIRSTKLEDSAMYFCASVEGKGGELFFGEGSRLTVL.

This clonotype is medium-sized in the sample. The chain carries TRBV29-1 and TRBJ2-1, with D uncertain. The CDR3 has 12 residues. CDR1 is SQVTM and CDR2 is ANQGSEA in the germline V gene. V lost 5 bases and J 6 bases, leaving 11 bases between the germline ends. The chain's CDR3 is CSVSVDPNEQFF. In nucleotides, the CDR3 is TGCAGCGTTTCTGTCGACCCCAATGAGCAGTTCTTC.